This T cell receptor beta chain originates from a study of somatic mutations in cytotoxic T cells in rheumatoid arthritis. The V end was cut by 5 bases, the J end by 0 bases, with 8 bases between. This CDR3 has 13 amino acids. Looked up from germline, CDR1 is SGHVS and CDR2 is FQNEAQ. The repertoire was sequenced with immunoSEQ multiplex PCR; TCRdb's copy has only in-frame clones and lacks some. This table has roughly 25,000 clones, roughly 80% appearing once. Concerning this clone: Its antigen is currently unknown.

Study outcomes and limitations: Neither rheumatoid arthritis patients nor age-matched healthy controls had significantly different CD8+ T-cell clonality from the other group. Each of about an eighth of the roughly 65 patients had a largest CD8+ clone that made up more than 20% of CD8+ cells.

J is TRBJ2-7 and V is TRBV7-8, with D hard to call. Sequencing was done on a sample of CD8+ T cells sorted from blood. The TCR originated in a woman aged 18-30 years in good health. The CDR3 DNA reads as TGTGCCAGCAGCCCCCAGGACTCCTACGAGCAGTACTTC. Amino acids: CASSPQDSYEQYF. The full variable domain, completed using reference TRBV7-8 and TRBJ2-7, is GAGVSQSPRYKVAKRGQDVALRCDPISGHVSLFWYQQALGQGPEFLTYFQNEAQLDKSGLPSDRFFAERPEGSVSTLKIQRTQQEDSAVYLCASSPQDSYEQYFGPGTRLTVT.